A single sample gave rise to the 12 T cell receptor beta chains below, sequenced in a study of vaccination and CD4 T cells after COVID-19. Treatment specified: roughly 10-day PBMC culture with coronavirus spike peptide pools or control peptides (ViraFEST assay). These receptors have no known antigen. Sequenced with the Oncomine TCR Beta short-read assay was DNA taken from cultured CD4+ T cells. TCRdb reanalysed the PCR reads using MiXCR and keeps one entry per CDR3 protein. The table includes 15,000 to 19,000 distinct CDR3 sequences, 40% to 50% detected once. The sample consisted of CD4+ T cells from blood, cultured in vitro, taken before SARS-CoV-2 vaccination. These receptors came from a human donor who had recovered from COVID-19.

V is TRBV2 and J is TRBJ2-7; 10 bases fit TRBD1. The CDR3 has 13 amino acids. Losses at the gene ends were 8 bases for V and 6 bases for J; bases not matched to a gene: 7. Germline V lookup: CDR1 SNHLY, CDR2 FYNNEI. DNA for the CDR3: TGTGCCAGCGTTGCGGACAGGGGGGCCGAGCAGTACTTC. It specifies CASVADRGAEQYF. Looking up the rest from reference TRBV2 and TRBJ2-7 gives the full variable domain: EPEVTQTPSHQVTQMGQEVILRCVPISNHLYFYWYRQILGQKVEFLVSFYNNEISEKSEIFDDQFSVERPDGSNFTLKIRSTKLEDSAMYFCASVADRGAEQYFGPGTRLTVT.

This clonotype turned up a few times. The chain is built from TRBV7-9 and TRBJ2-7; 7 nucleotides match TRBD1. The CDR3 spans 11 residues. Germline trimming cut 5 bases from V and 8 bases from J; bases unmatched to any gene: 3. Germline CDR1 reads SEHNR; CDR2 reads FQNEAQ (reference sequence). Here the CDR3 DNA reads TGTGCCAGCAGCCGACAGGGCCAGCAGTACTTC. As protein: CASSRQGQQYF.

V gene TRBV6-1 combines with J gene TRBJ2-3; the D gene is possibly TRBD2 (6 bases). CDR3 length: 20 residues. Germline V gene data show CDR1 as MNHNS and CDR2 as SASEGT. Trimming pared 2 bases from V and 0 bases from J, leaving 24 bases between. This chain's CDR3 is CASSEWLSGSVGTSTDTQYF. CDR3 sequence (DNA): TGTGCCAGCAGTGAATGGTTGAGCGGGTCAGTGGGGACTAGCACAGATACGCAGTATTTT.

The chain recombines TRBV28 with TRBJ1-2; D is unclear. V was clipped by 6 bases and J by 4 bases, with 12 bases between them. Looked up from germline, CDR1 is MDHEN and CDR2 is SYDVKM. There are 13 residues in the CDR3. CDR3 amino acids: CASSPIGFYGYTF. CDR3 nucleotide sequence: TGTGCCAGCAGCCCAATAGGCTTCTATGGCTACACCTTC.

This clonotype was seen only a few times. The rearrangement uses TRBV6-1 and TRBJ1-2, with 10 bases that match TRBD1. V trimming: 4 bases; J trimming: 6 bases; junction bases outside the gene matches: 5. Germline loops: CDR1 MNHNS, CDR2 SASEGT. The CDR3 has 14 amino acids. This CDR3 reads CASSGRDRGNGYTF. CDR3 sequence (DNA): TGTGCCAGCAGTGGCCGGGACAGGGGTAATGGCTACACCTTC.

The chain uses TRBV7-9 and TRBJ2-2; 8 bases are shared with TRBD1. Germline values: CDR1 SEHNR, CDR2 FQNEAQ (reference sequence). The CDR3 loop spans 17 amino acids. V lost 3 bases and J lost 5; bases outside the gene matches: 11. The CDR3 nucleotides read TGTGCCAGCAGCTTCAGGGGGCGAATTGGAAGGACCGGGGAGCTGTTTTTT. Translating gives CASSFRGRIGRTGELFF.

The chain joins TRBV7-9 to TRBJ2-1, with 7 bases fitting TRBD2. The V gene's germline CDR1 is SEHNR and CDR2 FQNEAQ (reference sequence). This CDR3 comprises 17 residues. Germline trimming cut 0 bases from V and 1 base from J; bases unmatched to any gene: 6. Here the CDR3 DNA reads TGTGCCAGCAGCTTAGCCTGGCTAGCGGAGTCCTACAATGAGCAGTTCTTC. This codes for CASSLAWLAESYNEQFF.

The chain recombines TRBV29-1 with TRBJ2-5, with D possibly TRBD1 on 6 matching bases. The V gene lost 6 bases and the J gene lost 5 bases, with 10 bases spanning the gap. CDR1 and CDR2 from the germline V gene are SQVTM and ANQGSEA. The CDR3 has 11 amino acids. CDR3 coding DNA: TGCAGCGTAGCTAGGGGGGAGACCCAGTACTTC. Protein product: CSVARGETQYF.

A few counts support this clonotype. The CDR3 coding sequence is TGTGCCATCAGGAACCGGACGGACGCTAATTCACCCCTCCACTTT. It yields the protein CAIRNRTDANSPLHF. The chain is built from TRBV10-3 and TRBJ1-6; D unresolved. Looked up from germline, CDR1 is ENHRY and CDR2 is SYGVKD. CDR3 length: 15 amino acids. Trimming took 6 bases from V and 6 from J, leaving 15 bases between them.

The chain recombines TRBV3-1 with TRBJ1-2; D is uncertain. CDR1 and CDR2 from the germline V gene are LGHDT and YNNKEL (reference sequence). V dropped 0 bases and J dropped 1 base, with 6 bases sitting between them. CDR3 length: 14 amino acids. CDR3 coding DNA: TGTGCCAGCAGCCAAGAGGGTAGTAACTATGGCTACACCTTC. Residues: CASSQEGSNYGYTF.

This chain connects TRBV4-3 to TRBJ1-1, with 7 bases aligning to TRBD1. The germline CDR1 and CDR2 sequences are LGHNA and YSLEER. The CDR3 covers 16 residues. V lost 0 bases and J lost 1; bases outside the gene matches: 5. The DNA for the CDR3 is TGCGCCAGCAGCCAAGATTGGGCAGGGGGGAACACTGAAGCTTTCTTT. Its protein product is CASSQDWAGGNTEAFF.

This chain links TRBV27 with TRBJ2-2, with 9 bases lining up with TRBD1. Per the germline V gene, CDR1 is MNHEY and CDR2 is SMNVEV (reference sequence). J gave up 7 bases and V 6 bases, and 6 bases lay outside the gene matches. The length of the CDR3 is 14 residues. CDR3 sequence (DNA): TGTGCCAGCAGAACAGGGGGCCGGGGCGGGGAGCTGTTTTTT. Translation gives CASRTGGRGGELFF.